This TCR beta chain was recorded in a study of human T cells and chemical hapten exposure (dated by TCRdb to the early 2020s). About the full investigation: For sensitization, 2% DPC in acetone was applied to a roughly 2 cm by roughly 2 cm area of upper inner arm skin. Blood for TCR sequencing was provided by twenty-nine alopecia patients at one to four time points (pre-sensitization, 2, 6 and 24 weeks). Patch testing on the upper back used Finn chambers containing 0.01% DPC, with scoring done after 6 days according to International Contact Dermatitis Research Group standards. Libraries were pooled for sequencing, and per-sample TCR yields varied mainly because of small differences in library volumes within the pool. The mostly female patient cohort included alopecia areata with under or over 50% scalp involvement, alopecia totalis and alopecia universalis. Throughout the study period of roughly five months, patients also received therapeutic DPC doses to the scalp every week. This study followed changes in the peripheral blood TCR repertoire in vivo during primary and secondary sensitization of alopecia patients to the hapten diphenylcyclopropenone (DPC). Blood samples were taken from patients before sensitization (week 0) and at 2, 6 and about 24 weeks after DPC sensitization. What the authors observed across the whole study: DPC sensitization did not change how many TCRs were above 1 in 1000 frequency, and no evidence was found of alterations in global repertoire structure. Repeated subsampling changed both the strength of the expansion versus patch-test correlation and the threshold at which that correlation became significant. Expanded TCRs formed significantly more large CDR3 similarity clusters than pre-sensitization or healthy control sets, consistent with antigen-driven responses. Because every patient had alopecia, a presumed autoimmune disease, the patients' immune response might differ from that of healthy individuals. Patch test score was positively correlated with the number of PT1 expanded TCRs, with significance at thresholds 8, 16 and 32 but not at 4.

Libraries were made using RACE. Sequencing was performed on a NextSeq 500. Library preparation attached unique molecular identifiers to individual cDNA molecules for quantitative, reproducible TCR counting. Each blood RNA sample was used to sequence both TCR alpha and TCR beta chains. The paper's data handling went like this. Samples had a median of around 92,000 TCRs, with a range from about 23,224 to 700,000. V, J and CDR3 annotation of the TCR reads was carried out using the Decombinator software suite. For the PS versus PT1 abundance plots, all samples were subsampled to the same number of TCRs (28,000). TCRs were defined as expanded if absent before sensitization and observed at least eight times at the 2-week time point. TCRdb applied fastp at Q25 and MiXCR to the public reads, then kept only in-frame beta chains. Every entry covers one CDR3 protein and lists the most common genes and DNA from its rows. These V and J calls originate from TCRdb's pipeline instead of the authors' own analysis. Here the sample has approximately 97,000 distinct CDR3 sequences; about an eighth occur a single time. The top ten clonotypes cover 2.5% to 3.5% of the sample.

Trimming takes 0 bases from V and 0 bases from J, and the germline ends sit 9 bases apart. Sequences LGHNA (CDR1) and YSLEER (CDR2) are obtained from the germline V gene. Including cysteine and phenylalanine, the CDR3 has 16 amino acids. Just the 48-base CDR3 DNA is kept, in frame starting at base 1. The time point label, as the study defines it: patch test 2, 6 weeks after DPC sensitization. The sample's treatment or condition label, in plain terms: therapeutic diphenylcyclopropenone sensitization with weekly scalp DPC. At each patch-test visit, blood was drawn before the patch test was applied. Eligible patients were aged 18 to 70, diagnosed with alopecia, deemed suitable for DPC therapy, and excluded if pregnant. Total RNA was extracted from unfractionated whole blood that had been collected in Tempus Blood RNA tubes. In this sample, this clonotype turned up many times. The antigen this receptor binds is unknown. No clone much larger than this one lies a single base away; base qualities are absent.

The chain was built from TRBV4-3 and TRBJ2-4; TRBD1 is a possible D gene, resting on 6 matching bases. The TCR sequence derives from a woman between 40 and 55 years old with alopecia areata. Some clones in this sample may be carry-over from other donors' samples. The sample was whole blood, taken in connection with sensitization to the hapten diphenylcyclopropenone (DPC). The DNA sequence is TGCGCCAGCAGCCAAGATCGGACAGTAGCCAAAAACATTCAGTACTTC. Its translation is CASSQDRTVAKNIQYF.